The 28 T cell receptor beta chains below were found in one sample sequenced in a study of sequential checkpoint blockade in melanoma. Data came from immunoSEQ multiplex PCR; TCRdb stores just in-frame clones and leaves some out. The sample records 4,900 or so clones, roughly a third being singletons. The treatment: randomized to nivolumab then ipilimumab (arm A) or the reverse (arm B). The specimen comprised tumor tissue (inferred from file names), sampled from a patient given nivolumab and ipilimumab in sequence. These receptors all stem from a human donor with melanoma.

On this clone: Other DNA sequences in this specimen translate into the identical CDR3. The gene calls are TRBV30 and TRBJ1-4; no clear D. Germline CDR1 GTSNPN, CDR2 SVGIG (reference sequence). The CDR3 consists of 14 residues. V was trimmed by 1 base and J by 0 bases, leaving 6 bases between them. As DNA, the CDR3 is TGTGCCTGGAGTGAGGGCGCAACTAATGAAAAACTGTTTTTT. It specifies CAWSEGATNEKLFF.

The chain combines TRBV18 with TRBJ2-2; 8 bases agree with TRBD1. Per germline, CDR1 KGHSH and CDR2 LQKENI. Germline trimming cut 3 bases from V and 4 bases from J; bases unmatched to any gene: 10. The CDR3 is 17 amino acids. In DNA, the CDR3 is TGTGCCAGCTCACCGGAAGGACAGGGTAGTATCACCGGGGAGCTGTTTTTT. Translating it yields CASSPEGQGSITGELFF. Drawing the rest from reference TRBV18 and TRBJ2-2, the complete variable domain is NAGVMQNPRHLVRRRGQEARLRCSPMKGHSHVYWYRQLPEEGLKFMVYLQKENIIDESGMPKERFSAEFPKEGPSILRIQQVVRGDSAAYFCASSPEGQGSITGELFFGEGSRLTVL.

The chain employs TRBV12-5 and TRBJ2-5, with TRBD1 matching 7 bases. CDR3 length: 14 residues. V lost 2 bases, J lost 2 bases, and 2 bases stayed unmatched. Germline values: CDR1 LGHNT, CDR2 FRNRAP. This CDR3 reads CASGLWTGQETQYF. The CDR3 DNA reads TGTGCTAGTGGTTTGTGGACAGGTCAAGAGACCCAGTACTTC.

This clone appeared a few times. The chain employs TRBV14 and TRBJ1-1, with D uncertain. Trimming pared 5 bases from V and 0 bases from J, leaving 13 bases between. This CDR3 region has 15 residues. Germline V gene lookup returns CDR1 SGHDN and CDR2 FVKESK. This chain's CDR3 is CASSSRSSLNTEAFF. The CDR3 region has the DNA TGTGCCAGCAGCTCGCGAAGCTCGCTGAACACTGAAGCTTTCTTT.

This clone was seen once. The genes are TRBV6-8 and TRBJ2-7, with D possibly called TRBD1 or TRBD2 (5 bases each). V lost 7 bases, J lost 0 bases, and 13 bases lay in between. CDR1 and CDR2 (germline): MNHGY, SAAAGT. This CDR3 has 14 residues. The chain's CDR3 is CASIRDASSYEQYF. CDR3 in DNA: TGTGCCAGCATCCGGGACGCAAGCTCCTACGAGCAGTACTTC.

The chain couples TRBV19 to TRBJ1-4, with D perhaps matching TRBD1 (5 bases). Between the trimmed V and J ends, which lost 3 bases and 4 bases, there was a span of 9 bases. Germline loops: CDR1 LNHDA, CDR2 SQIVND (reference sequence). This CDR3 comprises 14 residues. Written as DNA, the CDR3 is TGTGCCAGTAGTATGGGGCGGATTAATGAAAAACTGTTTTTT. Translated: CASSMGRINEKLFF.

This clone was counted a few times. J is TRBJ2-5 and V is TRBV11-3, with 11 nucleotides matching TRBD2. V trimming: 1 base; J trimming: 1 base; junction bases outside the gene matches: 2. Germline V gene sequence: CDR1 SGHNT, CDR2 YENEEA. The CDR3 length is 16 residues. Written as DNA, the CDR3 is TGTGCCAGCAGCTTAGTGGGACTAGCGGCCCAAGAGACCCAGTACTTC. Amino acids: CASSLVGLAAQETQYF. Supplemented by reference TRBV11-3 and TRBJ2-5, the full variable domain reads EAGVVQSPRYKIIEKKQPVAFWCNPISGHNTLYWYLQNLGQGPELLIRYENEEAVDDSQLPKDRFSAERLKGVDSTLKIQPAELGDSAVYLCASSLVGLAAQETQYFGPGTRLLVL.

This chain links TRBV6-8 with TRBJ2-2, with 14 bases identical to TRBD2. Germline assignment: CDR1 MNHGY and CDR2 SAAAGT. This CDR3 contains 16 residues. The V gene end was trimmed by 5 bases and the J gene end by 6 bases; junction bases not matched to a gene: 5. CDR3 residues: CASSSRLAGGPGELFF. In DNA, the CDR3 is TGTGCCAGCAGTAGCCGACTAGCGGGGGGGCCCGGGGAGCTGTTTTTT.

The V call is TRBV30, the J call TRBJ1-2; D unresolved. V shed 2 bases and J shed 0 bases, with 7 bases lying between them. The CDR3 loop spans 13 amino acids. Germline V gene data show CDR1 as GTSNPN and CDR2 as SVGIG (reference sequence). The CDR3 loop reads CAWSRRANYGYTF. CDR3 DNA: TGTGCCTGGAGTAGGAGAGCTAACTATGGCTACACCTTC.

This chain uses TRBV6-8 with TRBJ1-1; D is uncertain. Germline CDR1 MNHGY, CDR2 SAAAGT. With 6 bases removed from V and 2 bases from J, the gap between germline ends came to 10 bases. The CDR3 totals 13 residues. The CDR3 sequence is CASSRGRNTEAFF. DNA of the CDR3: TGTGCCAGCAGCCGAGGGAGAAACACTGAAGCTTTCTTT.

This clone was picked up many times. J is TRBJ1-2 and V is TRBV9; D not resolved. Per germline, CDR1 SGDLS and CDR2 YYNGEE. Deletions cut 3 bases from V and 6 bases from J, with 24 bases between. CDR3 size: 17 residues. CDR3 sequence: CASSAENRALGANGYTF. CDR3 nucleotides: TGTGCCAGCAGCGCCGAGAACCGGGCCCTAGGTGCGAATGGCTACACCTTC.

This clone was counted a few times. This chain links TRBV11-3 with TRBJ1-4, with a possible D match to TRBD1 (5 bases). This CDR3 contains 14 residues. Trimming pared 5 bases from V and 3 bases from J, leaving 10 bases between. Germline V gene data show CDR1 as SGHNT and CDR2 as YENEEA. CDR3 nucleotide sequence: TGTGCCAGCAGCCTACGGGGACCTAATGAAAAACTGTTTTTT. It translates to CASSLRGPNEKLFF.

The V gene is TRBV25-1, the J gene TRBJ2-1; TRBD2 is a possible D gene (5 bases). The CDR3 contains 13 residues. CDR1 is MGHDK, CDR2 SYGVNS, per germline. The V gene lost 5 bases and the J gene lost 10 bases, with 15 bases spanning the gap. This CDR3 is CASSSDGMGEQFF. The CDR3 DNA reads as TGTGCCAGCAGTTCGGACGGGATGGGGGAGCAGTTCTTC.

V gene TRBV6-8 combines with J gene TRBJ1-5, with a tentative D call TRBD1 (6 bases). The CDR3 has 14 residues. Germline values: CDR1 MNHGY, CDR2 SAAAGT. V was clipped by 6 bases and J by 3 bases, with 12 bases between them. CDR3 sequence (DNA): TGTGCCAGCAGCGAAGGACAGAACAATCAGCCCCAGCATTTT. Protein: CASSEGQNNQPQHF.

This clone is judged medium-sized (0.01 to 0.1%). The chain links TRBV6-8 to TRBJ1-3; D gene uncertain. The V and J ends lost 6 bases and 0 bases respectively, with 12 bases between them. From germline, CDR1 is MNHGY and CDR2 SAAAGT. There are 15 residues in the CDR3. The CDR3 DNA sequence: TGTGCCAGCAGGACCGGGCCCTACTCTGGAAACACCATATATTTT. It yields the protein CASRTGPYSGNTIYF.

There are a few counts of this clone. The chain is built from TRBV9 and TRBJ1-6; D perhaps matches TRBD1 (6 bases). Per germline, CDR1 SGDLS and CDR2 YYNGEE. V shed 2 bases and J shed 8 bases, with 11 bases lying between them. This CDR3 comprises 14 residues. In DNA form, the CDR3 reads TGTGCCAGCAGCGTGACAGGCGGCGATTCACCCCTCCACTTT. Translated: CASSVTGGDSPLHF.

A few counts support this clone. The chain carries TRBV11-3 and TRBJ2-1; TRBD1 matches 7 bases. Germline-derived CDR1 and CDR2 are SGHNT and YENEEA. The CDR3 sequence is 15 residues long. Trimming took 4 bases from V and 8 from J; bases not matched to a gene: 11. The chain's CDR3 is CASSSDRRRLDEQFF. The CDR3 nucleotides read TGTGCCAGCAGCTCGGACAGGCGGCGCCTCGATGAGCAGTTCTTC.

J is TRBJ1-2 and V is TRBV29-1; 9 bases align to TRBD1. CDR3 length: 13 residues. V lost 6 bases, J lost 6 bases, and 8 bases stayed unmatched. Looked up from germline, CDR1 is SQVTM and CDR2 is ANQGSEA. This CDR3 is CSVGTGTEHGYTF. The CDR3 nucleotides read TGCAGCGTGGGGACAGGGACCGAACATGGCTACACCTTC.

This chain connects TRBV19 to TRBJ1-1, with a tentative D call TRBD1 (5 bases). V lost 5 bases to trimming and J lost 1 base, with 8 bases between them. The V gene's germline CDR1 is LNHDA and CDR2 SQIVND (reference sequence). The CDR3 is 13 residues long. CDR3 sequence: CASSVGGNTEAFF. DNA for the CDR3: TGTGCCAGTAGTGTTGGGGGGAACACTGAAGCTTTCTTT.

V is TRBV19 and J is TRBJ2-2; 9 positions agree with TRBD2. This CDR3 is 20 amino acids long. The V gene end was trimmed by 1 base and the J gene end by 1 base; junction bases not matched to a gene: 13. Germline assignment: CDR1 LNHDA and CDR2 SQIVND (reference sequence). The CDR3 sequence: CASSIGRLADYYRNTGELFF. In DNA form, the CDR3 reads TGTGCCAGTAGTATAGGAAGACTAGCGGACTACTACCGGAACACCGGGGAGCTGTTTTTT.

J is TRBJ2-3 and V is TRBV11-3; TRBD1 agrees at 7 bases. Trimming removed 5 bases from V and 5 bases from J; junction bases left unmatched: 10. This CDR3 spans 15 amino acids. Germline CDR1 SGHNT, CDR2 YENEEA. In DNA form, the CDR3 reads TGTGCCAGCAGCGGACGGACAGGTATTCAAGATACGCAGTATTTT. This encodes CASSGRTGIQDTQYF.

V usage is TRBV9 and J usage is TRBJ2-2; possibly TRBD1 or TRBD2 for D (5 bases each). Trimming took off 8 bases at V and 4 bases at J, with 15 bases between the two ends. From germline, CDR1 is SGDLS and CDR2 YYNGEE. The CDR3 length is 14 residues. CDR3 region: CASRLGVITGELFF. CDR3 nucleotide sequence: TGTGCCAGTCGACTGGGGGTGATCACCGGGGAGCTGTTTTTT. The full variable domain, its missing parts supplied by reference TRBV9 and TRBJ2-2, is DSGVTQTPKHLITATGQRVTLRCSPRSGDLSVYWYQQSLDQGLQFLIQYYNGEERAKGNILERFSAQQFPDLHSELNLSSLELGDSALYFCASRLGVITGELFFGEGSRLTVL.

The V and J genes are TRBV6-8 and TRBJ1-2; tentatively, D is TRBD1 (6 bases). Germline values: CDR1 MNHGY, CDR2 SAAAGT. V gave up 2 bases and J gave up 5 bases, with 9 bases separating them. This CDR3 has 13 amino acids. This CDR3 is CASSYATGYGYTF. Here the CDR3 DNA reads TGTGCCAGCAGTTACGCGACAGGTTATGGCTACACCTTC.

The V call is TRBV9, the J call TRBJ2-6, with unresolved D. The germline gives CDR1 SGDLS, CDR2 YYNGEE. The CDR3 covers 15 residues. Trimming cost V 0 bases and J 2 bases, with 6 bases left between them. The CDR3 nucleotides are TGTGCCAGCAGCGTAGCTGTGGCTGGGGCCAACGTCCTGACTTTC. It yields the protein CASSVAVAGANVLTF.

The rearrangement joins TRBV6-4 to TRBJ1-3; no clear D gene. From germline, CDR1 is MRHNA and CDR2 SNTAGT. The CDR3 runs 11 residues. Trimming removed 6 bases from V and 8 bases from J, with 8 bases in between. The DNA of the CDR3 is TGTGCCAGCAGATTACGGGACACCATATATTTT. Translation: CASRLRDTIYF.

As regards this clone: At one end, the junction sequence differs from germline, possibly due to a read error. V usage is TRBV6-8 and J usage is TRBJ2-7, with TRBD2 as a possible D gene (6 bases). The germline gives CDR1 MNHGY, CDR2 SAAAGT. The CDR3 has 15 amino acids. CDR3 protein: CASSDSEGYPYEQYF. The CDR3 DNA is TGTGCCAGCAGTGACTCGGAGGGGTACCCCTACGAGCAGTACTTC.

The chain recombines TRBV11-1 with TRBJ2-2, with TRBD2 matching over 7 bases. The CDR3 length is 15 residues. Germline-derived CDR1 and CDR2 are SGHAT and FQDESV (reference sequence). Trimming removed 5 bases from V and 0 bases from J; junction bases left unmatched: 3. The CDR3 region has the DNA TGTGCCAGCAGCCGGGGGGATTCGAACACCGGGGAGCTGTTTTTT. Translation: CASSRGDSNTGELFF.

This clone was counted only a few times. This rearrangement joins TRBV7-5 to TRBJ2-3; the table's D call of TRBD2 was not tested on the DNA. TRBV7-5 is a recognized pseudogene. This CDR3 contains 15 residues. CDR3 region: CASSWETSGADTQYF. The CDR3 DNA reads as TGTGCCAGCAGCTGGGAGACTAGCGGGGCGGATACGCAGTATTTT.